This T cell receptor (beta chain) was sequenced in a study of T cells in Graves' hyperthyroidism and ophthalmopathy (dated by TCRdb to between 2017 and 2020). Study-wide context: To identify distinguishing TCR V-J signatures, a discovery cohort of around 100 patients was used, comprising 40 to 45 with Graves' ophthalmopathy and around 60 with stable Graves' hyperthyroidism. An independent validation cohort of under 20 hyperthyroidism patients and 17 patients who later progressed to ophthalmopathy tested prospective prediction of ophthalmopathy. The roughly 99 discovery patients were divided at random into training and test sets in a 7:3 ratio. Thyroid tissue and blood T-cell repertoires from roughly 6 Graves' hyperthyroidism patients were also compared in the study. After blood sampling, hyperthyroidism patients were treated with methimazole at a starting dose of 30 mg daily, and ophthalmopathy patients were treated with high-dose intravenous methylprednisolone. The paper describes TCR Vbeta CDR3 sequencing of roughly 130 peripheral blood samples, made up of roughly 45 ophthalmopathy patients, approximately 76 hyperthyroidism patients and 17 progressor patients.

A few counts support this clonotype. The antigen this receptor binds is unknown. The sample holds no much larger clone one base away, and base qualities are not on file. The paper's findings and limits, for the study overall: During validation, the model predicted progression to ophthalmopathy a median of approximately six months ahead of onset, with more than 60% sensitivity and 72.22% specificity. No statistical method was used to fix the sample size in advance, and group allocation was not hidden from the investigators. In cross-validation, a model built on a 13 V-J signature told ophthalmopathy apart from stable hyperthyroidism with just under 90% sensitivity and about 81% specificity, and in testing the same model reached 80%/75%. Blood samples also contained most of the expanded thyroid clonotypes (frequency above 0.001), which suggests that blood repertoires may reflect thyroid immune responses.

Sequences SEHNR (CDR1) and FQNEAQ (CDR2) are obtained from the germline V gene (reference sequence). V and J are truncated by 5 bases and 0 bases respectively, leaving an intervening sequence of 16 bases. The CDR3, cysteine through phenylalanine, is 16 amino acids long. The retained sequence is limited to the CDR3, 48 bases, with the frame set at the first base. A patient counted as having stable Graves' hyperthyroidism if no progression to ophthalmopathy occurred over 18 months of follow-up. The hyperthyroidism patients were between 18 and 65 years old and newly diagnosed, with a disease duration of less than 2 months. Patients with uncontrolled infections, other autoimmune diseases, pregnancy or lactation were excluded. Clinical symptoms, serum thyroxine and TRAb, thyroid ultrasound, and orbital computed tomography formed the basis for the diagnoses. Trizol reagent was used to extract total RNA, and RNA quality was then checked on an Agilent 2100 Bioanalyzer.

The TCR beta CDR3 regions were amplified from the RNA transcripts. The TCR CDR3 was subjected to a first round of RT-PCR using the HTBI primer set and the Qiagen OneStep RT-PCR kit. The libraries were constructed in a second round of multiplex PCR and then size-selected and purified. Libraries were sequenced paired-end with 100 bp reads on an Illumina HiSeq2000. From the authors' description of their analysis: Raw data were processed with SOAPnuke, discarding reads with adapters, uncalled bases, mean Phred below 15, or no exact constant-primer or identifier match. COPE v1.2.5 was used to merge high-quality paired reads, and clonotypes were defined as unique nucleotide sequences. Clonotypes were aligned to IMGT TRBV, TRBD and TRBJ reference segments using MiTCR v1.1. Only V-J combinations with frequency above 0.0001, covering 99% to 99.2% of repertoires, were analysed. The TCS score was defined as the ratio of F50 (clonal expansion) to E x V (chaos), calculated using BLOSUM62-based TCRdist between CDR3 peptides within each V-J. Welch's t-statistics and random forest reduced roughly 500 V-J features to 13, which were used in a naive Bayes classifier (R e1071). TCRdb reworked the public reads: Q25 trimming with fastp, MiXCR clone assembly, productive beta chains retained. Rows matching on CDR3 protein sequence are summarized as one entry with the most common DNA and genes. The V and J calls come from TCRdb's annotation, not from the publication. The sample profile shows 560,000 or so distinct CDR3 sequences; 46% of them were found once. The top ten hold roughly 8.2% of the sample.

The chain uses TRBV7-9 and TRBJ1-2; the D gene is unclear. The sample consisted of peripheral blood or thyroid tissue (not recorded which). This clonotype was obtained from a woman aged 18-30 years with Graves' hyperthyroidism. Donor details come from another sample of the same person, matched by shared clones. The CDR3 sequence is CASSQGPGLANYGYTF. DNA sequence: TGTGCCAGCAGCCAAGGGCCCGGGTTAGCTAACTATGGCTACACCTTC.